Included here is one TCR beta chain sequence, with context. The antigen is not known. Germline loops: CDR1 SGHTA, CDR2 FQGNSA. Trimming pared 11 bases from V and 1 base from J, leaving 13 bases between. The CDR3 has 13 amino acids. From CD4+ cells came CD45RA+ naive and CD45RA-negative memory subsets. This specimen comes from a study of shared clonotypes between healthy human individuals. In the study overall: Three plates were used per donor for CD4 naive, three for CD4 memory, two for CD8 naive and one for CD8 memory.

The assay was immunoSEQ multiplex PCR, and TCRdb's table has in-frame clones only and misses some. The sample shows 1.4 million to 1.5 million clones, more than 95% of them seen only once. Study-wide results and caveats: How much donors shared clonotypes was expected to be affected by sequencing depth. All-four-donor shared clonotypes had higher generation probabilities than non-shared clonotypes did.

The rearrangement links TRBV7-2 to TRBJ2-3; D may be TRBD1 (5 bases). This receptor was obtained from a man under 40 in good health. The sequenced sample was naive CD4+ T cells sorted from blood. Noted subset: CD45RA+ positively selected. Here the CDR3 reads CAGANGGTDTQYF. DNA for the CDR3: TGTGCCGGGGCCAATGGGGGCACAGATACGCAGTATTTT.